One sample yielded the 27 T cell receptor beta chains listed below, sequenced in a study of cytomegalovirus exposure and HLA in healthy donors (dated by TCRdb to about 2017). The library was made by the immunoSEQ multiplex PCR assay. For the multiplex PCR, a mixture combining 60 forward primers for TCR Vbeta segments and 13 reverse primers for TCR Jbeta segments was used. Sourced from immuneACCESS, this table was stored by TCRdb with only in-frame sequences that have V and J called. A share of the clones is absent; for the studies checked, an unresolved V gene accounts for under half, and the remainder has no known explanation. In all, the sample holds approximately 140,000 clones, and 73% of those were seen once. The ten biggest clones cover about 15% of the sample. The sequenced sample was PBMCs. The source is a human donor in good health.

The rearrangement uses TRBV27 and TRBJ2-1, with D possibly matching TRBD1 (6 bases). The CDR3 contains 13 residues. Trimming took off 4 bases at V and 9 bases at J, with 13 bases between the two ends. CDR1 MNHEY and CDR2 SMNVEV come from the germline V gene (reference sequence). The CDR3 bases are TGTGCCAGCAGTTCAGGGGATGGACGTGAGCAGTTCTTC. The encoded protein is CASSSGDGREQFF.

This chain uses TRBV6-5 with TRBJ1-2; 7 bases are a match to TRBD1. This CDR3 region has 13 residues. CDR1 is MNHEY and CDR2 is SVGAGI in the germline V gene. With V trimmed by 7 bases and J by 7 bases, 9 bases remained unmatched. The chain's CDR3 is CASKEQGRGGYTF. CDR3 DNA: TGTGCCAGCAAAGAACAGGGGAGAGGTGGCTACACCTTC.

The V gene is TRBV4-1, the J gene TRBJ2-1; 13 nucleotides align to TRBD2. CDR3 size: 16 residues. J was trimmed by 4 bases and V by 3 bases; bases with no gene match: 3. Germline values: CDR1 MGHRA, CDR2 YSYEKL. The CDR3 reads CASSHGLAGDYNEQFF. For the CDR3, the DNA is TGCGCCAGCAGCCACGGACTAGCGGGAGATTACAATGAGCAGTTCTTC.

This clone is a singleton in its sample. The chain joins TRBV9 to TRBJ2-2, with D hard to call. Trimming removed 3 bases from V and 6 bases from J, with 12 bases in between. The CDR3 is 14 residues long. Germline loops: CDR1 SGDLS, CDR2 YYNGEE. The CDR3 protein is CASSGTSGSGELFF. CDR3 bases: TGTGCCAGCAGCGGCACTTCTGGTTCCGGGGAGCTGTTTTTT.

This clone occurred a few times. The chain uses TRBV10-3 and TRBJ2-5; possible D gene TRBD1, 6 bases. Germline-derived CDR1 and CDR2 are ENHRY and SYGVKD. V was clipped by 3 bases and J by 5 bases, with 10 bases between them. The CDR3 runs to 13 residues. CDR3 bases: TGTGCCATCAGTGATTCAGGGGTCGAGACCCAGTACTTC. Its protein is CAISDSGVETQYF.

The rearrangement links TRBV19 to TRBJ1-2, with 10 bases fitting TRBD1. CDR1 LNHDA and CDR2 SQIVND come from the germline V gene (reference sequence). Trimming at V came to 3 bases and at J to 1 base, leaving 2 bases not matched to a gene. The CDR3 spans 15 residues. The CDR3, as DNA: TGTGCCAGTAGTATCGGGACAGGGGTTAACTATGGCTACACCTTC. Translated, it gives CASSIGTGVNYGYTF.

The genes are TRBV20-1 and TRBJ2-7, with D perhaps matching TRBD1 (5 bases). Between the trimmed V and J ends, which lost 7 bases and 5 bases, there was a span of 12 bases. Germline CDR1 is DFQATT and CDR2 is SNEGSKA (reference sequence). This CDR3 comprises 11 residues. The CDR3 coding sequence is TGCAGTGTCCGCAGGGCCCACGAGCAGTACTTC. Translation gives CSVRRAHEQYF.

The CDR3: CAWSERFGQPNYGYTF. The CDR3 nucleotides read TGTGCCTGGAGTGAAAGATTTGGACAGCCTAACTATGGCTACACCTTC. The J gene is TRBJ1-2, the V gene TRBV30, with a tentative D call TRBD1 (6 bases). There are 16 residues in the CDR3. V lost 1 base, J lost 0 bases, and 15 bases lay in between. CDR1 and CDR2 from the germline V gene are GTSNPN and SVGIG (reference sequence).

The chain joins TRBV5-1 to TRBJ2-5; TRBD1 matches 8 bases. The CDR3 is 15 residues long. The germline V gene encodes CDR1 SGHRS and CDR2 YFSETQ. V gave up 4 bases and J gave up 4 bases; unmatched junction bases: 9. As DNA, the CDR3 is TGCGCCAGCAGCACCTACCAGGGGGCGGGAGAGACCCAGTACTTC. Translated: CASSTYQGAGETQYF.

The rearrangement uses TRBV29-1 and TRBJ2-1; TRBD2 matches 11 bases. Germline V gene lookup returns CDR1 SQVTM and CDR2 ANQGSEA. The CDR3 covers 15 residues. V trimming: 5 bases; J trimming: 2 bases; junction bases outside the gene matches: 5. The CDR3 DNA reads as TGCAGCGTTCAGCTAGCGGGGGGTACCTACAATGAGCAGTTCTTC. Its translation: CSVQLAGGTYNEQFF.

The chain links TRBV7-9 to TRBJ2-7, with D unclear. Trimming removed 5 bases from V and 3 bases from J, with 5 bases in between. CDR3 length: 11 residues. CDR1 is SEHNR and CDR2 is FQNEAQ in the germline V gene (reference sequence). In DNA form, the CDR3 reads TGTGCCAGCAGCGTATACTACGAGCAGTACTTC. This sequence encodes CASSVYYEQYF.

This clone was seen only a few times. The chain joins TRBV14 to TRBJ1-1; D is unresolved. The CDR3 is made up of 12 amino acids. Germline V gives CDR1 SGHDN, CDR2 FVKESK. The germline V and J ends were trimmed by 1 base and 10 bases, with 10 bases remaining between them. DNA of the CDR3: TGTGCCAGCAGCCAAGGATGGGCTGGAGCTTTCTTT. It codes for CASSQGWAGAFF.

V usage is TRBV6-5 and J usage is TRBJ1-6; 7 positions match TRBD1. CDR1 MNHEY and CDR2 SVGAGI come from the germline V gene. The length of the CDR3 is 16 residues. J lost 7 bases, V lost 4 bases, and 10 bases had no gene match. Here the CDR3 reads CASSFGLRGRNSPLHF. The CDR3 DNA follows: TGTGCCAGCAGTTTCGGTTTAAGGGGGCGGAATTCACCCCTCCACTTT.

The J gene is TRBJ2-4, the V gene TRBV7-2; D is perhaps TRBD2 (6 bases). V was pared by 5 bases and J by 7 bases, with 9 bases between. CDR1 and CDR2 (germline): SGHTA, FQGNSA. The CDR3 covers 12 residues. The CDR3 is CASSPGGNIQYF. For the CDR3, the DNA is TGTGCCAGCAGCCCCGGAGGGAACATTCAGTACTTC.

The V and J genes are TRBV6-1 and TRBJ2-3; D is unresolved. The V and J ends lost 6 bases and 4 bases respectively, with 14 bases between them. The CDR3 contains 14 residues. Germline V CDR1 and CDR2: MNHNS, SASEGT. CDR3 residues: CASRIPAEADTQYF. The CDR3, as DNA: TGTGCCAGCAGGATCCCCGCAGAGGCAGATACGCAGTATTTT.

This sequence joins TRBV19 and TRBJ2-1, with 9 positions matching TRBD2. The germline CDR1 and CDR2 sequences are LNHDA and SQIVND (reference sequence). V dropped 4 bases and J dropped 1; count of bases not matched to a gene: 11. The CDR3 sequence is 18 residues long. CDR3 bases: TGTGCCAGTAGTACTCTCTCGGGAGCGGGGGGTTCCTACAATGAGCAGTTCTTC. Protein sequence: CASSTLSGAGGSYNEQFF.

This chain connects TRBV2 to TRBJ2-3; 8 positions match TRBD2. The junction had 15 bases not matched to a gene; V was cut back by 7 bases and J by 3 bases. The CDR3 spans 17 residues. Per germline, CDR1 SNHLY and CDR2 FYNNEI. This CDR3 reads CASKEASGGPGTDTQYF. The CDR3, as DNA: TGTGCCAGCAAGGAAGCTTCGGGGGGGCCGGGTACAGATACGCAGTATTTT.

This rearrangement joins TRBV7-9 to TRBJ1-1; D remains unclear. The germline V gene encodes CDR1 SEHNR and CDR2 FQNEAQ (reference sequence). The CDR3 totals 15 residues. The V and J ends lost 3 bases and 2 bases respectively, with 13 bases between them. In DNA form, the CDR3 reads TGTGCCAGCAGCTTCCCTCGGAGTACCAACACTGAAGCTTTCTTT. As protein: CASSFPRSTNTEAFF.

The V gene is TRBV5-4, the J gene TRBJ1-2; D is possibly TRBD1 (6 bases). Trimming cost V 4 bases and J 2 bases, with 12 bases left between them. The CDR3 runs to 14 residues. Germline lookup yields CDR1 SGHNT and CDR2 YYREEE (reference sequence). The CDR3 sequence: CASSIQGLNYGYTF. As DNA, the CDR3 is TGTGCCAGCAGCATACAGGGTTTGAACTATGGCTACACCTTC.

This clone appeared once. CDR3 residues: CASSDSPFRDPRGGYTF. The DNA of the CDR3 is TGCGCCAGCAGTGATTCCCCCTTCAGGGATCCTAGGGGTGGCTACACCTTC. The chain links TRBV10-2 to TRBJ1-2; D is perhaps TRBD1 (5 bases). This CDR3 has 17 residues. Trimming left V 3 bases short and J 7 bases short, with 24 bases between. Germline loops: CDR1 WSHSY, CDR2 SAAADI.

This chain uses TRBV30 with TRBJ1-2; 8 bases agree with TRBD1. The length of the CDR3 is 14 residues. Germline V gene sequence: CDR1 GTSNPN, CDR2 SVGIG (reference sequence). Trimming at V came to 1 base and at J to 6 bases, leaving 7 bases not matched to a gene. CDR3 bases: TGTGCCTGGAGTGCAGACAGGGGCCCCCATGGCTACACCTTC. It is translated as CAWSADRGPHGYTF. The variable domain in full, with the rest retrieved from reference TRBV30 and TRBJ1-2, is SQTIHQWPATLVQPVGSPLSLECTVEGTSNPNLYWYRQAAGRGLQLLFYSVGIGQISSEVPQNLSASRPQDRQFILSSKKLLLSDSGFYLCAWSADRGPHGYTFGSGTRLTVV.

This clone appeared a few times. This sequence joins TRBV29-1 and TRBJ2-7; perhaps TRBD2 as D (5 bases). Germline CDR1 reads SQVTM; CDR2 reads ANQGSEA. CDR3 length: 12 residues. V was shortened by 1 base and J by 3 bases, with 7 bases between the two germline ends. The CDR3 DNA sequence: TGCAGCGTTGAAGTGAGGGACTACGAGCAGTACTTC. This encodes CSVEVRDYEQYF.

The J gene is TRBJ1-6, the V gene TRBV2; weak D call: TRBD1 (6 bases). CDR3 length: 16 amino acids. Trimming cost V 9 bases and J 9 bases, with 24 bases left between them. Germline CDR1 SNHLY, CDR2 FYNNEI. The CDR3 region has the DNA TGTGCCAGAAGAGCTAGGGGGGGCCAGGGTGGTTCACCCCTCCACTTT. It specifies CARRARGGQGGSPLHF.

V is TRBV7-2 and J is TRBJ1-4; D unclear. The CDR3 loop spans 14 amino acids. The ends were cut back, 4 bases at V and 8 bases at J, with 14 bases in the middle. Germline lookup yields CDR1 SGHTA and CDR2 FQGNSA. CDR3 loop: CASSSRRIGEKLFF. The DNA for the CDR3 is TGTGCCAGCAGCTCAAGACGTATCGGGGAAAAACTGTTTTTT.

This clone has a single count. CDR3 sequence: CASSIGQSTGELFF. In DNA, the CDR3 is TGTGCCAGTAGTATAGGCCAGTCCACCGGGGAGCTGTTTTTT. This chain joins TRBV19 and TRBJ2-2; D is unresolved. The CDR3 has 14 residues. Germline CDR1 and CDR2: LNHDA and SQIVND (reference sequence). Trimming took 1 base from V and 4 from J, leaving 7 bases between them. The full variable domain, its missing parts supplied by reference TRBV19 and TRBJ2-2, is DGGITQSPKYLFRKEGQNVTLSCEQNLNHDAMYWYRQDPGQGLRLIYYSQIVNDFQKGDIAEGYSVSREKKESFPLTVTSAQKNPTAFYLCASSIGQSTGELFFGEGSRLTVL.

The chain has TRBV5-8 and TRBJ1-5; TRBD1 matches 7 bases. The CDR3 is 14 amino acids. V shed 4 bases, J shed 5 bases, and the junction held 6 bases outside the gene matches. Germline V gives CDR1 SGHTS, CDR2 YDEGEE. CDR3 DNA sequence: TGTGCCAGCAGCCGGGGACAGCGGGATCAGCCCCAGCATTTT. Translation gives CASSRGQRDQPQHF.

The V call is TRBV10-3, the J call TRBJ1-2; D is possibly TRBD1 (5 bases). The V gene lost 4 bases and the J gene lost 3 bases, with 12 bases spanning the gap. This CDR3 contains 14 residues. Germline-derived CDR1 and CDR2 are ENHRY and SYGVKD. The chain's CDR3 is CAISGPTADYGYTF. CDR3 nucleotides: TGTGCCATCAGTGGCCCGACAGCAGACTATGGCTACACCTTC.